Shown below are 17 T cell receptor beta chains from a single sample sequenced in a study of long-term antiretroviral therapy in people with HIV. The immunoSEQ assay was v3.0, run at survey level. This table comes from immunoSEQ multiplex PCR, and its TCRdb copy is limited to in-frame clones, with some not included. The table has fewer than 55,000 clones, roughly 95% seen once. The sequencing used unsorted PBMCs, collected 3.7 years after starting antiretroviral therapy. These receptors were collected from a woman aged 45-59 years with HIV.

The V gene is TRBV6-5, the J gene TRBJ2-7; a weak D match, TRBD2 (5 bases). V was pared by 2 bases and J by 3 bases, with 11 bases between. Germline V gene sequence: CDR1 MNHEY, CDR2 SVGAGI. This CDR3 is built from 14 residues. The CDR3 loop is CASSYEPGIYEQYF. The CDR3, as DNA: TGTGCCAGCAGTTACGAACCGGGAATCTACGAGCAGTACTTC.

This rearrangement joins TRBV2 to TRBJ2-7, with TRBD2 matching over 8 bases. Germline trimming cut 3 bases from V and 6 bases from J; bases unmatched to any gene: 10. Germline CDR1 reads SNHLY; CDR2 reads FYNNEI. The CDR3 totals 15 residues. This CDR3 is CASSDEERGKPEQYF. CDR3 DNA: TGTGCCAGCAGTGATGAGGAGCGGGGGAAGCCCGAGCAGTACTTC.

The chain has TRBV7-3 and TRBJ2-3; TRBD1 matches 9 bases. After removal of 3 bases from V and 2 bases from J, the junction contained 6 bases not matched to a gene. There are 16 residues in the CDR3. Germline CDR1 is SGHTA and CDR2 is FQGTGA. The CDR3 DNA is TGTGCCAGCAGCTTGCCTGGGACAGGGAACACAGATACGCAGTATTTT. The encoded protein is CASSLPGTGNTDTQYF.

The chain joins TRBV7-2 to TRBJ2-1, with D perhaps TRBD2 (7 bases). The CDR3 is 16 amino acids. V was trimmed by 2 bases and J by 13 bases, leaving 24 bases between them. Germline V gives CDR1 SGHTA, CDR2 FQGNSA. DNA of the CDR3: TGTGCCAGCAGCTTAAAGGGGGGGCCGGACCGCTTGGGACAGTTCTTC. Amino acids: CASSLKGGPDRLGQFF.

The chain combines TRBV6-5 with TRBJ1-3, with D tentatively TRBD1 (5 bases). Germline lookup yields CDR1 MNHEY and CDR2 SVGAGI. V lost 6 bases to trimming and J lost 11 bases, with 20 bases between them. The CDR3 length is 14 residues. The CDR3 is CASRQQRQPGAIYF. CDR3 nucleotide sequence: TGTGCCAGCAGACAACAAAGACAGCCTGGAGCCATATATTTT.

This chain connects TRBV4-3 to TRBJ2-2, with D perhaps TRBD2 (6 bases). This CDR3 has 17 residues. Germline CDR1 is LGHNA and CDR2 is YSLEER. V lost 0 bases and J lost 2, with 13 bases in between. CDR3: CASSQEAGRLNTGELFF. CDR3 bases: TGCGCCAGCAGCCAAGAAGCGGGCAGGCTCAACACCGGGGAGCTGTTTTTT.

This sequence joins TRBV12-5 and TRBJ2-7; 7 bases are shared with TRBD1. V shed 6 bases and J 3 bases; nucleotides not matched to a gene: 8. The germline V gene encodes CDR1 LGHNT and CDR2 FRNRAP. The CDR3 loop spans 14 amino acids. CDR3 nucleotides: TGTGCTAGTGGCCTATCGGACAGGAGCTACGAGCAGTACTTC. This translates into CASGLSDRSYEQYF.

J is TRBJ2-5 and V is TRBV7-9, with D tentatively TRBD1 (6 bases). This CDR3 contains 15 residues. CDR1 is SEHNR and CDR2 is FQNEAQ in the germline V gene (reference sequence). The V end lost 8 bases, the J end lost 5 bases, and 21 bases lay between the germline ends. CDR3 protein: CASGPTGNLRETQYF. Here the CDR3 DNA reads TGTGCCAGCGGTCCCACAGGGAACCTTAGGGAGACCCAGTACTTC.

This rearrangement joins TRBV29-1 to TRBJ2-2, with a tentative D call TRBD2 (5 bases). This CDR3 is 14 amino acids long. V lost 4 bases, J lost 3 bases, and 12 bases lay in between. Germline V gene sequence: CDR1 SQVTM, CDR2 ANQGSEA. CDR3 bases: TGCAGCGTTGTGGAGGAGGTTGACACCGGGGAGCTGTTTTTT. Amino acids: CSVVEEVDTGELFF.

This chain uses TRBV5-1 with TRBJ1-4; D is perhaps TRBD1 (6 bases). CDR1 SGHRS and CDR2 YFSETQ come from the germline V gene. The CDR3 sequence is 16 residues long. Trimming shortened V by 0 bases and J by 2 bases, and 11 bases separated the two germline ends. Here the CDR3 DNA reads TGCGCCAGCAGCTTGGACGGGGGGGCGACTAATGAAAAACTGTTTTTT. It codes for CASSLDGGATNEKLFF.

The rearrangement links TRBV6-5 to TRBJ2-3; D not certain. V lost 5 bases and J 2 bases, leaving 14 bases between the germline ends. The germline V gene encodes CDR1 MNHEY and CDR2 SVGAGI. The CDR3 has 15 amino acids. The CDR3 region has the DNA TGTGCCAGCAGTCCAATGGATGGGGTCACAGATACGCAGTATTTT. Protein product: CASSPMDGVTDTQYF.

This chain connects TRBV2 to TRBJ1-2; weak D call: TRBD1 (5 bases). The CDR3 loop spans 15 amino acids. With 7 bases removed from V and 7 bases from J, the gap between germline ends came to 22 bases. Per the germline V gene, CDR1 is SNHLY and CDR2 is FYNNEI. CDR3 sequence: CASKRVAGAGLGYTF. Here the CDR3 DNA reads TGTGCCAGCAAGCGAGTAGCCGGGGCAGGCCTTGGCTACACCTTC.

The gene calls are TRBV5-1 and TRBJ1-1, with 7 bases aligning to TRBD1. The CDR3 totals 17 residues. V gave up 2 bases and J gave up 2 bases; unmatched junction bases: 12. The germline V gene encodes CDR1 SGHRS and CDR2 YFSETQ. CDR3 amino acids: CASSLGGRDRSNTEAFF. The CDR3 nucleotides read TGCGCCAGCAGCTTAGGAGGGAGGGACAGAAGTAACACTGAAGCTTTCTTT.

The chain recombines TRBV7-2 with TRBJ1-5; 8 bases line up with TRBD1. This CDR3 has 15 amino acids. Germline V gives CDR1 SGHTA, CDR2 FQGNSA. Germline trimming cut 8 bases from V and 6 bases from J; bases unmatched to any gene: 12. This chain's CDR3 is CASQGMGQVSQPQHF. As DNA, the CDR3 is TGTGCCAGCCAGGGAATGGGACAGGTCAGTCAGCCCCAGCATTTT.

The rearrangement uses TRBV29-1 and TRBJ1-1; D perhaps matches TRBD1 (6 bases). V lost 4 bases to trimming and J lost 3 bases, with 12 bases between them. CDR3 length: 13 residues. Germline assignment: CDR1 SQVTM and CDR2 ANQGSEA. CDR3 sequence reads: CSVGTAGDTEAFF. The CDR3 coding sequence is TGCAGCGTTGGTACAGCAGGGGACACTGAAGCTTTCTTT. Based on the CDR3 plus reference TRBV29-1 and TRBJ1-1, the full variable domain is SAVISQKPSRDICQRGTSLTIQCQVDSQVTMMFWYRQQPGQSLTLIATANQGSEATYESGFVIDKFPISRPNLTFSTLTVSNMSPEDSSIYLCSVGTAGDTEAFFGQGTRLTVV.

The chain couples TRBV30 to TRBJ1-5; D gene unclear. The CDR3 length is 14 residues. In germline, CDR1 is GTSNPN, CDR2 SVGIG (reference sequence). V was shortened by 4 bases and J by 0 bases, with 10 bases between the two germline ends. The CDR3 DNA is TGTGCCTGGACCGCGGCGGGTAGCAATCAGCCCCAGCATTTT. Translated, it gives CAWTAAGSNQPQHF.

The chain recombines TRBV19 with TRBJ2-3; D unresolved. The CDR3 loop spans 13 amino acids. The germline V and J ends were trimmed by 6 bases and 1 base, with 8 bases remaining between them. CDR1 LNHDA and CDR2 SQIVND come from the germline V gene (reference sequence). CDR3 sequence: CASSREGTDTQYF. The CDR3 coding sequence is TGTGCCAGTAGCAGAGAGGGCACAGATACGCAGTATTTT.